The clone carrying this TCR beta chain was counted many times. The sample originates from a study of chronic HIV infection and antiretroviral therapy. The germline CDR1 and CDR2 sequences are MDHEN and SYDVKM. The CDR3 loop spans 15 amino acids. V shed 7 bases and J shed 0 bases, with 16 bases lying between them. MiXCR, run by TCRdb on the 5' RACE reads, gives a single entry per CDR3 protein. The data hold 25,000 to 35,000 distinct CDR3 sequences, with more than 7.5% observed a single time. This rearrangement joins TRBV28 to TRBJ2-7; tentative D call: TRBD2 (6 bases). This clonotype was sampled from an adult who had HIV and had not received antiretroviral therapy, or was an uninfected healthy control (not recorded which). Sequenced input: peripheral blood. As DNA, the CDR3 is TGTGCCAGCACCACGCGGGGCAGCAGCTCCTACGAGCAGTACTTC. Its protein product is CASTTRGSSSYEQYF.